Listed below are T cell receptor beta chains from one sample, sequenced in a study of brain T cells in children with intractable seizures. Using immunoSEQ multiplex PCR, the repertoire was profiled, and TCRdb retains in-frame clones only, with some absent. The data contain about 340,000 clones, 93% of them seen just once; the ten biggest clones take up roughly 5.7%. This specimen consisted of peripheral blood, obtained approximately 5 months after surgery. The source is a boy under three years old with tuberous sclerosis and intractable seizures. Both conserved end residues are part of each CDR3. The D gene is left open where the match is weak. Only some rows state a clone size, as once, few, many or a class for expanded clones.

J	V	D	size	DNA	CDR3
TRBJ2-5	TRBV28	TRBD2	.	TGTGCCAGCAGTGATCCCGGACTAGCGGGAGTTCGGCAAGAGACCCAGTACTTC	CASSDPGLAGVRQETQYF
TRBJ1-2	TRBV4-2	.	.	TGTGCCAGCAGCCAAGTGAAAGATATTTTATCGGGAGGCTACACCTTC	CASSQVKDILSGGYTF
TRBJ2-7	TRBV4-1	TRBD2	few	TGCGCCAGCAGCCGGGATGGGACTAGCGGGAGTAATACCTACGAGCAGTACTTC	CASSRDGTSGSNTYEQYF
TRBJ1-4	TRBV7-9	TRBD1	once	TGTGCCAGCAGCTCCTTTGTCTGGGACAGGGAGGATGAAAAACTGTTTTTT	CASSSFVWDREDEKLFF
TRBJ2-1	TRBV19	TRBD2	.	TGTGCCAGTAGCTTAATCTCAGCGGGAGGGAATGAGCAGTTCTTC	CASSLISAGGNEQFF
TRBJ2-6	TRBV10-3	TRBD2	.	TGTGCCATCAGTGAGTCGATGGCGGGGGGGGCTGGGGCCAACGTCCTGACTTTC	CAISESMAGGAGANVLTF
TRBJ2-5	TRBV2	.	.	TGTGCCAGCAGAACCACAGGTCGACAAGAGACCCAGTACTTC	CASRTTGRQETQYF
TRBJ2-3	TRBV7-8	.	.	TGTGCCAGCAGCCCCGGGACTGGCCGGGGGACGCAGTATTTT	CASSPGTGRGTQYF
TRBJ1-5	TRBV5-6	TRBD1	.	TGTGCCAGCAGCCCCGGGACAGGCAATCAGCCCCAGCATTTT	CASSPGTGNQPQHF
TRBJ2-1	TRBV7-9	.	few	TGTGCCAGCAGCTCCTCCACCCAGGGCCTACCTTCCTACAATGAGCAGTTCTTC	CASSSSTQGLPSYNEQFF
TRBJ1-1	TRBV7-9	.	.	TGTGCCAGCAGCTTGACCAACACTGAAGCTTTCTTT	CASSLTNTEAFF
TRBJ2-3	TRBV7-2	.	.	TGTGCCAGCAATACGCAGTATTTT	CASNTQYF
TRBJ2-5	TRBV10-3	TRBD1	.	TGTGCCATCAGGAAGGACAGGGGGGGACAAGAGACCCAGTACTTC	CAIRKDRGGQETQYF
TRBJ2-7	TRBV5-1	TRBD2	.	TGCGCCAGCAGCCTGTCTAGCGGGGGGCCCCGGGAGCAGTACTTC	CASSLSSGGPREQYF
TRBJ2-7	TRBV4-1	TRBD1	once	TGCGCCAGCAGCCAAGATGGGGACAGCTACGAGCAGTACTTC	CASSQDGDSYEQYF
TRBJ2-7	TRBV11-2	.	.	TGTGCCAGCAGCTCGGGGGGCGGGCGCTCCTACGAGCAGTACTTC	CASSSGGGRSYEQYF
TRBJ2-1	TRBV19	.	.	TGTGCCAGTAGTAGTCTTAGCTCCTACAATGAGCAGTTCTTC	CASSSLSSYNEQFF
TRBJ2-7	TRBV12-3/TRBV12-4	.	.	TGTGCCAGCAGTCAAGGCGGTACCTACGAGCAGTACTTC	CASSQGGTYEQYF
TRBJ2-1	TRBV12-5	.	.	TGTGCTAGTGGTCAAAGAGTCCCTCAGAGCTCCTACAATGAGCAGTTCTTC	CASGQRVPQSSYNEQFF
TRBJ1-2	TRBV6-5	.	once	TGTGCCAGCAGCCAAAGAGGGGTGTACTATGGCTACACCTTC	CASSQRGVYYGYTF
TRBJ2-1	TRBV4-1	TRBD2	.	TGCGCCAGCAGCCAACCCCCGGGACTAGCGGGGGGGCCTATGTCCTACAATGAGCAGTTCTTC	CASSQPPGLAGGPMSYNEQFF
TRBJ2-3	TRBV24-1	.	.	TGTGCCACCAGTGACAGGGGTTTGATAGATACGCAGTATTTT	CATSDRGLIDTQYF
TRBJ1-2	TRBV29-1	.	.	TGCAGCGTCGCAAATTGGTACTATGGCTACACCTTC	CSVANWYYGYTF
TRBJ1-1	TRBV19	.	.	TGTGCCAGTAGTATATTCGTGGGACGGAGGTTTGACACTGAAGCTTTCTTT	CASSIFVGRRFDTEAFF
TRBJ1-2	TRBV12-3/TRBV12-4	.	.	TGTGCCAGCAGTTTATCCGGACGTTATGGCTACACCTTC	CASSLSGRYGYTF
TRBJ1-6	TRBV4-1	TRBD1	once	TGCGCCAGCAGCCAAGTCTCAAGACAGGGGGCCGGTTCACCCCTCCACTTT	CASSQVSRQGAGSPLHF
TRBJ2-1	TRBV30	.	.	TGTGCCTGGAGTCAACCCGGCCGTGAGCAGTTCTTC	CAWSQPGREQFF
TRBJ2-5	TRBV7-3	TRBD2	.	TGTGCCAGCAGCTTAACGGGACTAGCTCTACAAGAGACCCAGTACTTC	CASSLTGLALQETQYF
TRBJ2-1	TRBV11-2	TRBD2	.	TGTGCCAGCAGCTCCGTCCGGGGCGCGGGAGGGCCTGGGGAGCAGTTCTTC	CASSSVRGAGGPGEQFF
TRBJ2-7	TRBV30	TRBD2	.	TGTGCCTGGAGTGTACGCACTAGCGGCTCCTACGAGCAGTACTTC	CAWSVRTSGSYEQYF
TRBJ2-3	TRBV11-3	.	.	TGTGCCAGCAGCTTAGATGGGGGGCGTTCGCAGTATTTT	CASSLDGGRSQYF
TRBJ2-3	TRBV4-2	.	.	TGTGCCAGCAGCCAAGGTAGTACGTCAGATACGCAGTATTTT	CASSQGSTSDTQYF
TRBJ1-2	TRBV6-6	.	.	TGTGCCAGCAGAGACAGAGGCTACACCTTC	CASRDRGYTF
TRBJ2-7	TRBV27	.	.	TGTGCCAGCAGCCCGGGACTCGCCGGGGAGCAGTACTTC	CASSPGLAGEQYF
TRBJ2-3	TRBV5-1	TRBD2	.	TGCGCCAGCAGCTTGGGCTACGGGACTAGCGGGGGGAGCACAGATACGCAGTATTTT	CASSLGYGTSGGSTDTQYF
TRBJ2-1	TRBV19	TRBD2	.	TGTGCCAGTAGTCGGGGACTAGCGGGAGGGGATGAGCAGTTCTTC	CASSRGLAGGDEQFF
TRBJ1-3	TRBV10-3	.	.	TGTGCCATCAGTGATAAGGGGGAGAACACCATATATTTT	CAISDKGENTIYF
TRBJ1-2	TRBV21-1	.	.	TGTGCCAGCAGCAAATATAGCTCCGGACGGTACTATGGCTACACCTTC	CASSKYSSGRYYGYTF
TRBJ1-1	TRBV5-1	.	.	TGCGCCAGCAGCTTGGATGAGCCCACTGAAGCTTTCTTT	CASSLDEPTEAFF
TRBJ1-1	TRBV6-5	.	once	TGTGCCAGCAGTTTCGGGGGGAAGGGAAACACTGAAGCTTTCTTT	CASSFGGKGNTEAFF
TRBJ2-1	TRBV24-1	.	.	TGTGCCACCAGTGGGGATAGCAATGAGCAGTTCTTC	CATSGDSNEQFF
TRBJ2-5	TRBV28	.	.	TGTGCCAGCAGTCCCAGCCGCCGGGCACATCAAGAGACCCAGTACTTC	CASSPSRRAHQETQYF
TRBJ1-1	TRBV9	TRBD1	.	TGTGCCAGCAGCCCCAGACAGGGGTTGGGGGCTTTCTTT	CASSPRQGLGAFF
TRBJ1-2	TRBV7-9	TRBD1	.	TGTGCCAGCAGCCCTACCTTTAGGACAGGGGTAAACTATGGCTACACCTTC	CASSPTFRTGVNYGYTF
TRBJ2-5	TRBV4-1	TRBD2	.	TGCGCCAGCAGCCAACGGGGGGTGGGAAACCAAGAGACCCAGTACTTC	CASSQRGVGNQETQYF
TRBJ2-2	TRBV5-1	TRBD2	.	TGCGCCAGCTCACAAGCGGGGGGAAACACCGGGGAGCTGTTTTTT	CASSQAGGNTGELFF
TRBJ1-1	TRBV13	.	.	TGTGCCAGCAGCTTAGCTCAGCCTGAAGCTTTCTTT	CASSLAQPEAFF
TRBJ1-4	TRBV9	TRBD1	once	TGTGCCAGCAGCGTCCATGTGGGACAGGGTGTTGAAAAACTGTTTTTT	CASSVHVGQGVEKLFF
TRBJ2-1	TRBV11-3	TRBD2	.	TGTGCCAGCAGCCTCCCCGAGCGGGGGGACTCCTACAATGAGCAGTTCTTC	CASSLPERGDSYNEQFF
TRBJ2-7	TRBV12-3/TRBV12-4	.	.	TGTGCCAGCAGTTTATCAGGTTACGAGCAGTACTTC	CASSLSGYEQYF
TRBJ1-4	TRBV5-1	TRBD1	once	TGCGCCAGCAGCCCCCAGACAGGGGCCGAGTTGAATGAAAAACTGTTTTTT	CASSPQTGAELNEKLFF
TRBJ2-7	TRBV5-4	.	.	TGTGCCAGCAGCTTTGGTCAGGGCAGGGCCTACGAGCAGTACTTC	CASSFGQGRAYEQYF
TRBJ1-3	TRBV30	.	.	TGTGGTACTGGGGACTTCGACTCTGGAAACACCATATATTTT	CGTGDFDSGNTIYF
TRBJ1-2	TRBV5-1	.	.	TGCGCCAGCAGCTCAGATTCCTATGGCTACACCTTC	CASSSDSYGYTF